This T cell receptor beta chain was observed in a study of cytomegalovirus exposure and HLA in healthy donors. In regard to this clone: The antigen is unknown.

Libraries were prepared by immunoSEQ multiplex PCR; TCRdb keeps only in-frame clonotypes and omits some of them. The data contain some 120,000 clones, 85% to 90% of them singletons. Study-level points and caveats: Most TCR sequences were rare, but some public TCRs occurred in many donors. According to the study, around 150 TCR beta chains were cytomegalovirus-associated. Testing in vitro showed a few CMV-associated chains specific for CMV antigens. The tendency of first-cohort TCR clusters to co-occur in the approximately 120 validation repertoires was identified by a subsequent analysis.

This TCR was sampled from a woman younger than 30 in good health and CMV-seronegative. Sequenced: PBMCs.

The CDR3 here is CASRFGTGNTGELFF. CDR3 bases: TGTGCCAGCAGATTCGGGACAGGGAACACCGGGGAGCTGTTTTTT. The rearrangement joins TRBV6-5 to TRBJ2-2; the match to TRBD1 covers 8 bases. Germline V CDR1 and CDR2: MNHEY, SVGAGI. The CDR3 runs 15 residues. V dropped 6 bases and J dropped 1; count of bases not matched to a gene: 4.